This T cell receptor beta chain is from a study of T cell changes during pregnancy in multiple sclerosis. In its sample, this clone is medium-sized (0.01 to 0.1%). Profiling relied on immunoSEQ multiplex PCR, and the TCRdb table lists in-frame clones only, not all of them. The sample contains around 71,000 clones, more than 90% of which appear only once. V lost 5 bases and J lost 5; bases outside the gene matches: 3. CDR1 and CDR2 from the germline V gene are SEHNR and FQNEAQ (reference sequence). The CDR3 runs to 13 residues. The J gene is TRBJ1-5, the V gene TRBV7-9; 7 bases fit TRBD1. This TCR was recovered from a female donor with multiple sclerosis, enrolled in a pregnancy study. The input for sequencing was peripheral blood, taken in the third trimester of pregnancy. The CDR3 DNA reads TGTGCCAGCAGCCGGGACAGTCATCAGCCCCAGCATTTT. It yields the protein CASSRDSHQPQHF.